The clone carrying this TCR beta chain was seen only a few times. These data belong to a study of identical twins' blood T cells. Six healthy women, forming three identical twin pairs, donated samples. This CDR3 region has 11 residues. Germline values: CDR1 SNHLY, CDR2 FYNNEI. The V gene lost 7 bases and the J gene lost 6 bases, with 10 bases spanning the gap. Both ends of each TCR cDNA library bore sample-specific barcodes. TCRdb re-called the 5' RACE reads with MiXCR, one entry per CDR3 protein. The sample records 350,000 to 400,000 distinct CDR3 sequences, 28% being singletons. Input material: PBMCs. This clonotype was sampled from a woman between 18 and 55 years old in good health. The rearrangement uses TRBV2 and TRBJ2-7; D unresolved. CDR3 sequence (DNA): TGTGCCAGCACAGCATCCATCGAGCAGTACTTC. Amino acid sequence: CASTASIEQYF.